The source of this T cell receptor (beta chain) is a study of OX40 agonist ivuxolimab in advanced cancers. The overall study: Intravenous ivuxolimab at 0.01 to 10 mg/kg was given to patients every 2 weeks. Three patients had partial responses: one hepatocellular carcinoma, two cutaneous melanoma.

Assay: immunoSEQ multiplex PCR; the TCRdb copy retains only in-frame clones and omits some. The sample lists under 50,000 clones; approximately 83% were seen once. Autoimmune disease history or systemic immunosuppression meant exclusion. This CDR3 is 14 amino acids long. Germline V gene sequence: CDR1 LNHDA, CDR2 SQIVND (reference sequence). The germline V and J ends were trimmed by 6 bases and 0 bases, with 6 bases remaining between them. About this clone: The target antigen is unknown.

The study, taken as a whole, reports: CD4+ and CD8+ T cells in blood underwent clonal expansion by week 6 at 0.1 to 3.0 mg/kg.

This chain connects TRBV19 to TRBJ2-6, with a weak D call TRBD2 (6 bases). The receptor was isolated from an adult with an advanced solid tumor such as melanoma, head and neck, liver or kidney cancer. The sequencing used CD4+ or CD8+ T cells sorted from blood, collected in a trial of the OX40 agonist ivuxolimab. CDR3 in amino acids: CASRDYSGANVLTF. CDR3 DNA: TGTGCCAGTAGGGACTACTCTGGGGCCAACGTCCTGACTTTC.